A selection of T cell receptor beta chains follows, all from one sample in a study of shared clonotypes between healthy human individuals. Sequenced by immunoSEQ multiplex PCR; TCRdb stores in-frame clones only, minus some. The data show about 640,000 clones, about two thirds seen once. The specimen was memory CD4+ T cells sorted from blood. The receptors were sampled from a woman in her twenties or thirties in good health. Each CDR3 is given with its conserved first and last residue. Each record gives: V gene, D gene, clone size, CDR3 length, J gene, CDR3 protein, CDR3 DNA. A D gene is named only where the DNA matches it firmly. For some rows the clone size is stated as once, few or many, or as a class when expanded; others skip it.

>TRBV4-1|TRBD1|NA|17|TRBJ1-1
CASSAIWDRGRSAEAFF
TGCGCCAGCAGCGCTATCTGGGACAGGGGCCGTAGCGCTGAAGCTTTCTTT
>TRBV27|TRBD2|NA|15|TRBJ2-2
CASRPAGGNTGELFF
TGTGCCAGCAGGCCAGCGGGAGGGAACACCGGGGAGCTGTTTTTT
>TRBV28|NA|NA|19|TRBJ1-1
CASSSIFASGGDGSTEAFF
TGTGCCAGCAGTTCCATTTTCGCTTCGGGGGGGGACGGTTCCACTGAAGCTTTCTTT
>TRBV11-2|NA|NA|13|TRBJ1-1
CASSIVRGTEAFF
TGTGCCAGCAGCATCGTGAGGGGAACTGAAGCTTTCTTT
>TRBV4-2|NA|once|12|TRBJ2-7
CASSRNSYEQYF
TGTGCCAGCAGCCGAAACTCCTACGAGCAGTACTTC
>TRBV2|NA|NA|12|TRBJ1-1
CASSKGFTEAFF
TGTGCCAGCAGTAAAGGGTTTACTGAAGCTTTCTTT
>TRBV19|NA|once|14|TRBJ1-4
CASSIWGPNEKLFF
TGTGCCAGTAGTATTTGGGGTCCTAATGAAAAACTGTTTTTT
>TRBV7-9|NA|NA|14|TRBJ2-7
CASSLRRDSYEQYF
TGTGCCAGCAGCTTACGCAGGGACTCCTACGAGCAGTACTTC
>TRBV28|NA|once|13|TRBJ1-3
CASSFGSGNTIYF
TGTGCCAGCAGTTTTGGGTCTGGAAACACCATATATTTT
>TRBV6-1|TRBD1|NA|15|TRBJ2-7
CASTVPGQGTYEQYF
TGTGCCAGCACCGTCCCCGGACAGGGCACCTACGAGCAGTACTTC
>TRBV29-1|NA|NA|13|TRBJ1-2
CSAYSISSYGYTF
TGCAGCGCTTACAGTATTTCAAGCTATGGCTACACCTTC
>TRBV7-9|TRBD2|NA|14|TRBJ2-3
CASSRTSGTDTQYF
TGTGCCAGCAGCCGGACTAGCGGCACAGATACGCAGTATTTT
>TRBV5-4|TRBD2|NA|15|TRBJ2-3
CASSLPSGNVDTQYF
TGTGCCAGCAGCTTGCCTAGCGGGAATGTAGATACGCAGTATTTT
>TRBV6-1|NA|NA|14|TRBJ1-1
CATILGPTYTEAFF
TGTGCCACCATTCTCGGACCTACGTACACTGAAGCTTTCTTT
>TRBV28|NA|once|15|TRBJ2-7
CASSPGVVGAYEQYF
TGTGCCAGCAGCCCAGGGGTAGTGGGCGCCTACGAGCAGTACTTC
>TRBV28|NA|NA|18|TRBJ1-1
CASSLWAVGGGRNTEAFF
TGTGCCAGCAGTTTATGGGCTGTTGGTGGGGGGAGGAACACTGAAGCTTTCTTT
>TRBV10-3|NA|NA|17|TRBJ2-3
CAISESKGERRTDTQYF
TGTGCCATCAGTGAGTCGAAGGGTGAGAGACGGACAGATACGCAGTATTTT
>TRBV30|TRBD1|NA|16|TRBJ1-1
CAWGQGARNGNTEAFF
TGTGCCTGGGGACAGGGGGCGAGAAACGGTAACACTGAAGCTTTCTTT
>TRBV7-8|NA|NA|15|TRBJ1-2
CASSPSGGSNYGYTF
TGTGCCAGCAGCCCGTCCGGGGGGTCTAACTATGGCTACACCTTC
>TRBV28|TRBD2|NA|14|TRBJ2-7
CAGSRAGTLGEQYF
TGTGCCGGGTCCAGAGCGGGAACGTTGGGGGAGCAGTACTTC
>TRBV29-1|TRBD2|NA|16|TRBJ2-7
CSVEDQGLAGGYEQYF
TGCAGCGTTGAAGATCAGGGGCTAGCGGGAGGGTACGAGCAGTACTTC
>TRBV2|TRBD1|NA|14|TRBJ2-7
CASISGTGGNEQYF
TGTGCCAGCATCTCCGGGACAGGGGGGAACGAGCAGTACTTC
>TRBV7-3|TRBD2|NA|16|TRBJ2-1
CASSSASGRADNEQFF
TGTGCCAGCAGCTCGGCTAGCGGGAGGGCAGACAATGAGCAGTTCTTC
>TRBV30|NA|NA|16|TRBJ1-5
CAWSVGSGTSNQPQHF
TGTGCCTGGAGTGTTGGATCAGGGACCAGCAATCAGCCCCAGCATTTT
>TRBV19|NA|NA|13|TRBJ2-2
CASKGRNTGELFF
TGTGCCAGTAAGGGTAGAAACACCGGGGAGCTGTTTTTT
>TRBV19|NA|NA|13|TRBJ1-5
CASSATEDQPQHF
TGTGCCAGTAGTGCTACAGAGGATCAGCCCCAGCATTTT
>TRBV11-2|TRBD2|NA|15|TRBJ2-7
CASSFGISGSYEQYF
TGTGCCAGCAGCTTTGGTATAAGCGGGAGCTACGAGCAGTACTTC
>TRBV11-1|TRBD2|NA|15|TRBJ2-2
CASSGLAGGAGELFF
TGTGCCAGCAGCGGGCTAGCGGGAGGTGCCGGGGAGCTGTTTTTT
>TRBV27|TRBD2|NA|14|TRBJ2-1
CASSLRLAGPKQFF
TGTGCCAGCAGTTTAAGGCTAGCGGGACCCAAGCAGTTCTTC
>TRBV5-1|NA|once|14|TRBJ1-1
CASSLDFVGGEAFF
TGCGCCAGCAGCTTGGATTTTGTTGGTGGTGAAGCTTTCTTT
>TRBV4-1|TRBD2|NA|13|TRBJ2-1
CASSQLLANEQFF
TGCGCCAGCAGCCAGCTACTAGCGAATGAGCAGTTCTTC
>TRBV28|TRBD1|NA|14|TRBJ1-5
CASNSGTANQPQHF
TGTGCCAGCAATTCGGGGACAGCTAATCAGCCCCAGCATTTT
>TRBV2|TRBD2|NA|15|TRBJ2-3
CASSPLTSGTDTQYF
TGTGCCAGCAGCCCACTGACTAGCGGGACGGATACGCAGTATTTT
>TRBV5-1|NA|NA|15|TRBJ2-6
CASRGGGSGANVLTF
TGCGCCAGCAGAGGAGGAGGGTCTGGGGCCAACGTCCTGACTTTC
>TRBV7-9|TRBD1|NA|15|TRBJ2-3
CASSVGDRGADTQYF
TGTGCCAGCAGCGTCGGGGACAGGGGTGCAGATACGCAGTATTTT
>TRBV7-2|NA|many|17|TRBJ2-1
CASSLGARPGLRNEQFF
TGTGCCAGCAGCTTAGGCGCGCGCCCGGGACTCCGCAATGAGCAGTTCTTC
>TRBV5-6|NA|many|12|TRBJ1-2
CASSLLNYGYTF
TGTGCCAGCAGCTTACTCAACTATGGCTACACCTTC
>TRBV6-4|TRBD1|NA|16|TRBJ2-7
CASSDSLRDRFYEQYF
TGTGCCAGCAGTGACTCGCTCCGGGACAGATTTTACGAGCAGTACTTC
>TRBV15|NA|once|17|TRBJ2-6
CATSRDQRSSGANVLTF
TGTGCCACCAGCAGAGATCAGAGGTCCTCTGGGGCCAACGTCCTGACTTTC
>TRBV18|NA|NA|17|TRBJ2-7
CASSPPGWEPGTLQQYF
TGTGCCAGCTCACCACCTGGCTGGGAGCCGGGGACGCTCCAGCAGTACTTC
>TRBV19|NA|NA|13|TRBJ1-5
CASSRSSNQPQHF
TGTGCCAGTAGCCGCTCTAGCAATCAGCCCCAGCATTTT